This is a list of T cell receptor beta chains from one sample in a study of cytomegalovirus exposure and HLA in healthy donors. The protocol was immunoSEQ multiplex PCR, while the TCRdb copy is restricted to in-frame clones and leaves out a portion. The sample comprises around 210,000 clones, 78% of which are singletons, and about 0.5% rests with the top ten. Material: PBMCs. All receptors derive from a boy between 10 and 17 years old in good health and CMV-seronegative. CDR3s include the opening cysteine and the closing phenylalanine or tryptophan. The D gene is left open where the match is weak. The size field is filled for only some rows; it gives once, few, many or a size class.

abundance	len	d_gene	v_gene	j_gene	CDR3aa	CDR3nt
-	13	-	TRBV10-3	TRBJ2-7	CAIRQADSYEQYF	TGTGCCATTAGACAGGCCGACTCCTACGAGCAGTACTTC
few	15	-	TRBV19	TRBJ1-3	CASSSPRAGGNTIYF	TGTGCCAGTAGCAGCCCCAGGGCCGGTGGAAACACCATATATTTT
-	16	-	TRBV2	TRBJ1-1	CASSVTGLLLAAEAFF	TGTGCCAGCAGCGTTACGGGACTCCTCCTGGCGGCTGAAGCTTTCTTT
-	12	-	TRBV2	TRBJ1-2	CASRPDSYGYTF	TGTGCCAGCAGGCCTGACAGCTATGGCTACACCTTC
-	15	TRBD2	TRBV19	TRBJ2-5	CASSISGGDLETQYF	TGTGCCAGTAGTATTAGCGGGGGGGATTTGGAGACCCAGTACTTC
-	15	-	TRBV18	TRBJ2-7	CASSLPSGISYEQYF	TGTGCCAGCTCACTCCCGTCGGGGATTAGCTACGAGCAGTACTTC
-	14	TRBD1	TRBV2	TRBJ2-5	CASILDRGSETQYF	TGTGCCAGCATCTTGGACAGGGGGTCGGAGACCCAGTACTTC
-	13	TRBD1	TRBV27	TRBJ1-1	CASTRQGYTEAFF	TGTGCCAGCACCCGACAGGGTTACACTGAAGCTTTCTTT
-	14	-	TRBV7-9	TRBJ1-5	CASSLGQGNQPQHF	TGTGCCAGCAGCTTAGGCCAGGGGAATCAGCCCCAGCATTTT
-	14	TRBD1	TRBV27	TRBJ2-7	CASRRTGATYEQYF	TGTGCCAGCAGGAGGACAGGGGCCACCTACGAGCAGTACTTC
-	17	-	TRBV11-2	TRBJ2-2	CASSLEAVRGSAGELFF	TGTGCCAGCAGCTTAGAGGCTGTCAGGGGAAGCGCCGGGGAGCTGTTTTTT
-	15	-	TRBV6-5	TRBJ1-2	CASSYTGHDQYGYTF	TGTGCCAGCAGTTACACAGGACACGACCAATATGGCTACACCTTC